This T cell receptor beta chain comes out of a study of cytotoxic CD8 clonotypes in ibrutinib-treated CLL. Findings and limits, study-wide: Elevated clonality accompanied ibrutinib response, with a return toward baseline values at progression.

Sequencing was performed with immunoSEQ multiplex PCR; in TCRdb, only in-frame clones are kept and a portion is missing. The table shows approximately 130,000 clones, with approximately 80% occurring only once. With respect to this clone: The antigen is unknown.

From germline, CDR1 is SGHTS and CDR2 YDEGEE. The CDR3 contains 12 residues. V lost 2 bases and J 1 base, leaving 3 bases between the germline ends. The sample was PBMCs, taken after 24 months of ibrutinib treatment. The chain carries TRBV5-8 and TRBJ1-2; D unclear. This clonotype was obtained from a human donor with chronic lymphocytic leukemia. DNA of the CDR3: TGTGCCAGCAGCTTCGGTAACTATGGCTACACCTTC. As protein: CASSFGNYGYTF.